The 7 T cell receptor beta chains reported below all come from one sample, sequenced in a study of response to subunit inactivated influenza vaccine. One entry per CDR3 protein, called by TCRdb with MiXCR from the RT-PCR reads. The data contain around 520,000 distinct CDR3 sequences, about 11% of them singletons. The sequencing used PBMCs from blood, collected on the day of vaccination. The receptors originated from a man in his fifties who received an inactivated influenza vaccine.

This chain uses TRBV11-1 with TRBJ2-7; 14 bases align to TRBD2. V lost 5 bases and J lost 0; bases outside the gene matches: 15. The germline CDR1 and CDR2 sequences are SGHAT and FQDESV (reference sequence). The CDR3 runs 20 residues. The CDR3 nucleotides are TGTGCCAGCAGCCACATTTCGAGGGGACTAGCGGGAGTAGGCTCCTACGAGCAGTACTTC. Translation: CASSHISRGLAGVGSYEQYF.

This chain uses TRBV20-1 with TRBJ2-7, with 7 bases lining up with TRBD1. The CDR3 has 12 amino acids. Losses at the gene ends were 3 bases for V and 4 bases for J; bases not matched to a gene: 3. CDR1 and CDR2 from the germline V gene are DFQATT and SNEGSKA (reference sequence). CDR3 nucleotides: TGCAGTGCTAGCATACAGGGGTACGAGCAGTACTTC. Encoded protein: CSASIQGYEQYF.

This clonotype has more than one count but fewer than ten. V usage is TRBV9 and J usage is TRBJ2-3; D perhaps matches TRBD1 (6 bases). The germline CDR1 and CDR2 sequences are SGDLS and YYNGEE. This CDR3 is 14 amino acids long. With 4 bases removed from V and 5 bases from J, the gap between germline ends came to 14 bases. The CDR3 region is CASSPQGQLDTQYF. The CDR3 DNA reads TGTGCCAGCAGCCCCCAGGGGCAGTTAGATACGCAGTATTTT.

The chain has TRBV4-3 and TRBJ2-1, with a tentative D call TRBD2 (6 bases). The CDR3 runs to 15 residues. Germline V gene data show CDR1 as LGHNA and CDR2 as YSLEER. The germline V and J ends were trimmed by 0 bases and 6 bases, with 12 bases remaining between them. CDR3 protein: CASSQEALAPNEQFF. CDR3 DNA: TGCGCCAGCAGCCAAGAGGCACTAGCTCCCAATGAGCAGTTCTTC.

In DNA form, the CDR3 reads TGTGCCAGCAGTTACTCGGGAGGGAGTGCCACCGGGGAGCTGTTTTTT. Its translation is CASSYSGGSATGELFF. The J gene is TRBJ2-2, the V gene TRBV6-2 or TRBV6-3, with 7 bases aligning to TRBD2. The germline V gene encodes CDR1 MNHEY and CDR2 SVGEGT. V shed 0 bases, J shed 4 bases, and the junction held 5 bases outside the gene matches. The CDR3 contains 16 residues.

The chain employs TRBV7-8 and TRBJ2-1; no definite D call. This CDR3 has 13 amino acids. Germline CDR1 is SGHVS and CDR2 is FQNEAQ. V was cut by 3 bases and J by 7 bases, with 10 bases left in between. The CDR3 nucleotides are TGTGCCAGCAGCTTCACAATTGGGAATGAGCAGTTCTTC. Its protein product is CASSFTIGNEQFF.

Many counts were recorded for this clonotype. CDR3 in DNA: TGTGCCAGCATATACACCGGGGAGCTGTTTTTT. Protein product: CASIYTGELFF. V and J are TRBV12-3 or TRBV12-4 and TRBJ2-2; D remains unclear. With 7 bases removed from V and 3 bases from J, the gap between germline ends came to 3 bases. This CDR3 region has 11 residues.